This TCR beta chain was profiled in a study of radiation and T cells in renal cell carcinoma. CDR1 and CDR2 from the germline V gene are LGHNA and YNFKEQ. Trimming pared 0 bases from V and 4 bases from J, leaving 12 bases between. This CDR3 is 15 amino acids long. Noted time point: blood 2 weeks post-SBRT. Treatment of the sample: 15 Gy SBRT to primary tumor, nephrectomy 4 weeks later. General study points: Top tumor clonotypes rose in blood 2 weeks post-radiation, then contracted. Pretreatment tumor biopsies were lacking, so baseline clonotypes are unknown.

Sequencing used immunoSEQ multiplex PCR; TCRdb keeps in-frame clones, though not all of them. Here the sample spans about 120,000 clones, around four fifths being singletons. This clone was seen only once. Its cognate antigen is unknown. This sequence was found in an older woman with renal cell carcinoma. The specimen comprised blood, sampled from a patient whose treatment included radiotherapy and nephrectomy. The chain employs TRBV4-2 and TRBJ1-2, with D maybe TRBD1 (5 bases). The CDR3 sequence: CASSQEGTALYGYTF. The CDR3 DNA is TGTGCCAGCAGCCAAGAAGGGACGGCCCTCTATGGCTACACCTTC.